The 3 T cell receptor beta chains below all came from one sample that was sequenced in a study of T cells in Graves' hyperthyroidism and ophthalmopathy. Amplification yielded TCR beta CDR3 regions, with RNA transcripts as the source. Primed by the HTBI set, a first-round RT-PCR was run on the TCR CDR3. TCRdb passed the multiplex PCR reads through MiXCR, listing each CDR3 protein once. The table includes about 770,000 distinct CDR3 sequences, approximately 19% detected once. The sequencing input was blood. These receptors originate from a woman between 45 and 65 years old with Graves' hyperthyroidism that later progressed to Graves' ophthalmopathy.

The chain employs TRBV11-2 and TRBJ2-5; maybe TRBD2 (5 bases). This CDR3 region has 16 residues. Trimming took 5 bases from V and 5 from J, leaving 21 bases between them. Per germline, CDR1 SGHAT and CDR2 FQNNGV. CDR3 residues: CASSRLSGPWGETQYF. The CDR3 region has the DNA TGTGCCAGCAGCCGGCTGAGCGGACCATGGGGTGAGACCCAGTACTTC.

The chain couples TRBV4-1 to TRBJ1-4; D might be TRBD1 (5 bases). This CDR3 comprises 14 residues. The ends were cut back, 0 bases at V and 16 bases at J, with 18 bases in the middle. Germline V CDR1 and CDR2: MGHRA, YSYEKL. The CDR3 DNA reads as TGCGCCAGCAGCCAAGATCAGGGATGGCCTATCTCGTTTTTT. The encoded protein is CASSQDQGWPISFF.

The chain recombines TRBV24-1 with TRBJ2-5, with D possibly being TRBD2 (7 bases). CDR3 size: 15 residues. The V end lost 5 bases, the J end lost 5 bases, and 17 bases lay between the germline ends. Germline loops: CDR1 KGHDR, CDR2 SFDVKD. CDR3 amino acids: CATSVDAGAGETQYF. The CDR3 DNA sequence: TGTGCCACCAGTGTGGATGCGGGGGCAGGGGAGACCCAGTACTTC.